This TCR beta chain stems from a study of T and B cells in COVID-19 patients. Study-level points and caveats: Blood from mildly ill patients while symptomatic, and early samples from severe cases, were scarce.

Each TRB amplification used about 250-550 ng of genomic DNA from blood. This clonotype came up a few times. What it binds is unknown. BIOMED2 TRB-A/B primer pools were used in multiplex TRB PCR. Each CDR3 protein gets one entry after TCRdb re-called the multiplex PCR reads with MiXCR. The data show 4,500 to 5,000 distinct CDR3 sequences, roughly 33% seen once. Germline CDR1 and CDR2: MNHEY and SMNVEV (reference sequence). V lost 5 bases to trimming and J lost 11 bases; unmatched junction nucleotides: 7. The CDR3 totals 14 residues. The TCR comes from a human donor who had recovered from COVID-19. The chain carries TRBV27 and TRBJ1-4, with 11 bases matching TRBD1. Specimen: blood. The CDR3 DNA sequence: TGTGCCAGCAGTCTGAGGACAGGGGGCGGGAAACTGTTTTTT. Amino acid sequence: CASSLRTGGGKLFF.